This passage covers 17 T cell receptor beta chains from one sample sequenced in a study of memory CD4+ T cells and cytomegalovirus serostatus. The sort gate was single viable CD3+CD4+CD8-CD45RO+ cells for memory CD4+ T cells. Measured with immunoSEQ multiplex PCR; TCRdb has only the in-frame clones, and not every one. Of about 58,000 clones in the sample, roughly 85% were seen once. The sequencing input was memory CD4+ T cells from blood. The receptors stem from an adult in good health and CMV-seronegative. Some clones in this sample may be carry-over from other donors' samples.

The chain couples TRBV29-1 to TRBJ2-7; TRBD2 matches 15 bases. The CDR3 sequence is 22 residues long. The germline V gene encodes CDR1 SQVTM and CDR2 ANQGSEA. J gave up 2 bases and V 6 bases, and 26 bases lay outside the gene matches. CDR3 sequence reads: CSVDKVRTSGRGGKGLAYEQYF. Here the CDR3 DNA reads TGCAGCGTCGATAAGGTTAGGACTAGCGGGAGGGGAGGAAAGGGATTGGCCTACGAGCAGTACTTC.

This chain joins TRBV5-1 and TRBJ1-4; 7 bases are shared with TRBD1. Unmatched junction bases numbered 4, after V lost 0 bases and J lost 5 bases. The CDR3 is 15 amino acids. Germline CDR1 reads SGHRS; CDR2 reads YFSETQ. Written as DNA, the CDR3 is TGCGCCAGCAGCTTGGCCGGGACAGTGAATGAAAAACTGTTTTTT. Residues: CASSLAGTVNEKLFF.

A single count supports this clone. The genes are TRBV23-1 and TRBJ2-3; TRBD2 matches at 10 bases. TRBV23-1 is sorted into the ORF group, with uncertain function. The CDR3 is 19 amino acids. V lost 6 bases and J lost 2; bases outside the gene matches: 17. Here the CDR3 DNA reads TGCGCCAGCAGGACATCCATTCGACGGACTAGCGGCCCCACAGATACGCAGTATTTT. This sequence encodes CASRTSIRRTSGPTDTQYF.

The rearrangement links TRBV28 to TRBJ1-2; no clear D gene. V lost 4 bases, J lost 6 bases, and 18 bases lay in between. The CDR3 runs to 15 residues. Germline assignment: CDR1 MDHEN and CDR2 SYDVKM. The CDR3: CASSSRGVGINGYTF. DNA of the CDR3: TGTGCCAGCAGTTCCCGCGGGGTCGGGATCAATGGCTACACCTTC.

The CDR3 coding sequence is TGTGCCAGCTCAGACGGGACTACGTATGAGCAGTTCTTC. Its protein is CASSDGTTYEQFF. This chain links TRBV18 with TRBJ2-1; 7 nucleotides agree with TRBD2. This CDR3 spans 13 amino acids. Germline values: CDR1 KGHSH, CDR2 LQKENI. The V and J ends lost 5 bases and 8 bases, in that order; junction bases with no gene match: 6.

The chain is built from TRBV5-4 and TRBJ1-1, with TRBD1 as a possible D gene (5 bases). Germline CDR1 and CDR2: SGHNT and YYREEE (reference sequence). This CDR3 spans 14 amino acids. V lost 0 bases, J lost 4 bases, and 10 bases lay in between. The CDR3 nucleotides read TGTGCCAGCAGCTTGGAAACAGGAGTCACTGAAGCTTTCTTT. The encoded protein is CASSLETGVTEAFF.

This clone occurred a few times. This sequence joins TRBV7-9 and TRBJ1-2; D perhaps matches TRBD1 (6 bases). Trimming stripped 5 bases from V and 4 bases from J, with 11 bases between. The CDR3 has 13 residues. Germline values: CDR1 SEHNR, CDR2 FQNEAQ (reference sequence). The CDR3 spells CASSLQGTYGYTF. The CDR3 nucleotides read TGTGCCAGCAGCCTACAGGGCACCTATGGCTACACCTTC.

The chain employs TRBV30 and TRBJ2-7, with D possibly matching TRBD2 (6 bases). The CDR3 length is 12 residues. CDR1 and CDR2 from the germline V gene are GTSNPN and SVGIG (reference sequence). V gave up 3 bases and J gave up 3 bases, with 9 bases separating them. CDR3 coding DNA: TGTGCCTGGAGCGCGGGACGCTACGAGCAGTACTTC. Protein: CAWSAGRYEQYF.

The rearrangement links TRBV6-1 to TRBJ1-1; 7 bases match TRBD1. CDR1 is MNHNS and CDR2 is SASEGT in the germline V gene. This CDR3 contains 13 residues. Here the CDR3 reads CALDRAEGTEAFF. DNA of the CDR3: TGTGCGTTAGACAGGGCTGAAGGAACTGAAGCTTTCTTT.

This chain uses TRBV30 with TRBJ1-2; no reliable D call. Germline V CDR1 and CDR2: GTSNPN, SVGIG (reference sequence). With 1 base removed from V and 6 bases from J, the gap between germline ends came to 15 bases. CDR3 length: 14 residues. For the CDR3, the DNA is TGTGCCTGGAGTGCAGGCAGGAGGGCTAATGGCTACACCTTC. Protein: CAWSAGRRANGYTF.

The chain uses TRBV14 and TRBJ1-1, with D possibly being TRBD1 (5 bases). The CDR3 extends over 14 amino acids. Trimming cost V 4 bases and J 0 bases, with 9 bases left between them. Looked up from germline, CDR1 is SGHDN and CDR2 is FVKESK. CDR3 sequence: CASSRSGMNTEAFF. In DNA, the CDR3 is TGTGCCAGCAGCCGCTCAGGGATGAACACTGAAGCTTTCTTT. Full variable domain (rest looked up from reference TRBV14 and TRBJ1-1): EAGVTQFPSHSVIEKGQTVTLRCDPISGHDNLYWYRRVMGKEIKFLLHFVKESKQDESGMPNNRFLAERTGGTYSTLKVQPAELEDSGVYFCASSRSGMNTEAFFGQGTRLTVV.

This clone appeared a single time. The same CDR3 is also encoded by other DNA sequences in this sample. The genes are TRBV10-2 and TRBJ2-7; 8 positions agree with TRBD2. This CDR3 region has 19 residues. J lost 0 bases, V lost 8 bases, and 21 bases had no gene match. Germline CDR1 is WSHSY and CDR2 is SAAADI. DNA of the CDR3: TGCGCCAGCGTCGAATCTAGACTGGCGGGAGGCCCAACCTCCTACGAGCAGTACTTC. Translation: CASVESRLAGGPTSYEQYF.

The chain combines TRBV11-2 with TRBJ2-3; D remains unclear. V was pared by 1 base and J by 2 bases, with 7 bases between. From germline, CDR1 is SGHAT and CDR2 FQNNGV. The CDR3 contains 14 residues. The CDR3 coding sequence is TGTGCCAGCAGCTTAGGCTATCTCACAGATACGCAGTATTTT. The encoded protein is CASSLGYLTDTQYF.

The chain joins TRBV11-2 to TRBJ2-3; weak D call: TRBD1 (6 bases). CDR3 length: 15 residues. Between the trimmed V and J ends, which lost 2 bases and 6 bases, there was a span of 15 bases. From germline, CDR1 is SGHAT and CDR2 FQNNGV. CDR3 protein: CASSLPGAPADTQYF. In DNA, the CDR3 is TGTGCCAGCAGCTTACCAGGGGCCCCAGCGGATACGCAGTATTTT.

The gene calls are TRBV6-5 and TRBJ2-7; possibly TRBD1 for D (5 bases). The length of the CDR3 is 15 residues. Germline values: CDR1 MNHEY, CDR2 SVGAGI. V was pared by 0 bases and J by 2 bases, with 11 bases between. The CDR3 region is CASSYSRQIAYEQYF. The CDR3, as DNA: TGTGCCAGCAGTTACTCGAGACAGATAGCCTACGAGCAGTACTTC.

The chain has TRBV28 and TRBJ2-7; 8 bases are a match to TRBD2. V lost 5 bases to trimming and J lost 4 bases; unmatched junction nucleotides: 13. This CDR3 is 16 amino acids long. CDR1 is MDHEN and CDR2 is SYDVKM in the germline V gene. This chain's CDR3 is CASSPLSIAGPYEQYF. In DNA form, the CDR3 reads TGTGCCAGCAGTCCGCTTTCTATAGCGGGACCGTACGAGCAGTACTTC.

The chain uses TRBV19 and TRBJ2-1, with D maybe TRBD1 (6 bases). V was trimmed by 5 bases and J by 10 bases, leaving 21 bases between them. Per the germline V gene, CDR1 is LNHDA and CDR2 is SQIVND (reference sequence). The CDR3 loop spans 15 amino acids. CDR3 loop: CASSAPRVGGREQFF. CDR3 bases: TGTGCCAGTAGTGCGCCCAGGGTTGGGGGCAGAGAGCAGTTCTTC.